This T cell receptor beta chain was documented in a study of graft-versus-host responses after intestinal transplantation (dated by TCRdb to about 2021). With respect to the entire study: The transplants that recipients received were multivisceral, liver-intestinal, or isolated intestinal. After intestinal transplantation, graft-versus-host and host-versus-graft alloreactive T cell clones were followed in the graft, circulation and bone marrow using bulk TCR-beta CDR3 sequencing. Donor T cell macrochimerism was defined as a peak of at least 4% donor T cells among recipient peripheral blood mononuclear cells. Every recipient was given anti-thymocyte globulin induction, followed by approximately three years of maintenance tacrolimus and steroids. Samples from three later patients were sequenced in-house on an Illumina MiSeq with MiXCR processing rather than by the commercial service. Alloreactive clones were identified by sequencing pre-transplant mixed lymphocyte reaction products and comparing these products with unstimulated pre-transplant donor and recipient T cells. Of the approximately 24 intestinal transplant recipients enrolled in the cohort, one of whom was a retransplant, a few patients without pretransplant specimens were excluded.

To prepare the library, the immunoSEQ multiplex PCR assay was applied. In most patients, genomic DNA was isolated using the Qiagen DNeasy Blood and Tissue Kit and sent frozen to Adaptive Biotechnologies for TCR sequencing. For most patients, genomic DNA was subjected to high-throughput TCR-beta CDR3 sequencing by Adaptive Biotechnologies. The study's processing was this. TCR sequencing data were retrieved from Adaptive's ImmunoSEQ software for about 17 patients, whereas a few other patients were processed with MiXCR and VDJtools. To correct CD4 versus CD8 sorting errors, sequences present in both subsets at a frequency ratio below 5:1 were removed. CDR3 nucleotide sequences shared between donor and recipient were removed because the origin of such sequences could not be assigned. To count as alloreactive, a clone needed at least 2-fold expansion over unstimulated cells and a minimum CFSE-low frequency of 0.002% (template counts) or 0.001% (read counts). Clones detected in sequenced pre-transplant spleen, lymph node, or MLR CFSE-low populations of the donor or recipient were defined as mappable. The cumulative frequency of alloreactive clones was calculated as a percentage of all sequences, weighted by copy number. This immuneACCESS table, as held by TCRdb, lists in-frame sequences with V and J called but not all clones. Of the missing ones, under half trace to an unresolved V gene in checked studies; the others have no known cause. V and J calls and clone size are given by that table; D and trimming were obtained from the DNA. This sample has just under 50,000 clones in its table, and roughly 84% of those were observed once. The ten top clones hold over 0.45% of the sample.

Read against the paper, the sample's time point label means: cells obtained before transplantation from donor or recipient. CD3+CD4+ and CD3+CD8+ populations were FACS-sorted from unstimulated pre-transplant donor and recipient cells taken from spleen or lymph nodes. Broader findings and caveats from the paper: Early after transplant, peak levels of circulating GvH clones were associated with declines in HvG clones. GvH clones were detected in recipient bone marrow, and some of these GvH clones were observed earlier in ileal mucosa or blood, consistent with an intestinal mucosal origin. Conclusions were limited by the relatively low number and heterogeneity of intestinal transplant patients. Patients with donor T cell macrochimerism had high GvH to HvG T cell clonal ratios in their allografts.

With regard to this clone: Its target antigen remains unknown. No qualities accompany the bases; no much larger clone lies one base away.

The CDR3 contains 14 residues, cysteine and phenylalanine counted. The kept DNA is CDR3 alone, 42 bases in frame from the first base. Deletion took 2 bases off V and 7 bases off J, with a span of 15 bases between the germline ends. Via the germline V gene, CDR1 is SGHAT and CDR2 FQNNGV. The clonotype originates from a human donor who was the organ donor for an intestinal transplant. The sequences come from unstimulated CD4+ T cells sorted from spleen or lymph node cells, collected before transplant. The sequence is built from TRBV11-2 and TRBJ2-7; the D gene is perhaps TRBD2, from 6 matching bases. CDR3 sequence: CASSLSRGTGEQYF. At the DNA level, the sequence is TGTGCCAGCAGCTTAAGTCGCGGGACTGGGGAGCAGTACTTC.